These T cell receptor beta chains were read from a single sample in a study of CD8+ T cells in alopecia areata. TCRdb's table, derived via immunoSEQ multiplex PCR, lists solely in-frame clones and lacks some. The repertoire includes tens of thousands of clones, just over 50% of them detected once, and approximately 5.3% sits in the top ten. The sequenced material came from NKG2D-high CD8+ T cells sorted from blood. Source of these receptors: a human donor with alopecia areata. Both conserved end residues are trimmed from each CDR3. Fields, in order: V gene, D gene, J gene, CDR3 protein. D genes are given only for firm matches.

v_gene: TRBV2
d_gene: NA
j_gene: TRBJ2-5
CDR3aa: ASSGAQGRKY

v_gene: TRBV11-2
d_gene: TRBD1
j_gene: TRBJ2-6
CDR3aa: ASSLGTGGSGANVLT

v_gene: TRBV4-3
d_gene: TRBD1
j_gene: TRBJ1-2
CDR3aa: ASSQEDRQGYGYT

v_gene: TRBV5-6
d_gene: NA
j_gene: TRBJ1-1
CDR3aa: ASSLGANMNTEAF

v_gene: TRBV5-1
d_gene: NA
j_gene: TRBJ2-7
CDR3aa: ASSFRGDSSYEQY

v_gene: TRBV2
d_gene: NA
j_gene: TRBJ2-1
CDR3aa: ASLGSSYNEQF

v_gene: TRBV27
d_gene: NA
j_gene: TRBJ1-2
CDR3aa: ASSDRSGGYT

v_gene: TRBV27
d_gene: NA
j_gene: TRBJ2-7
CDR3aa: ASSAPAGEQY

v_gene: TRBV5-6
d_gene: TRBD1
j_gene: TRBJ1-1
CDR3aa: ASSLGVVTGGATTEAF

v_gene: TRBV29-1
d_gene: NA
j_gene: TRBJ2-5
CDR3aa: SVDTSLPEETQY

v_gene: TRBV30
d_gene: NA
j_gene: TRBJ2-7
CDR3aa: AWSVRYEQY

v_gene: TRBV14
d_gene: NA
j_gene: TRBJ2-3
CDR3aa: ASSQVGADTQY

v_gene: TRBV9
d_gene: NA
j_gene: TRBJ2-5
CDR3aa: ASSGAGRRETQY

v_gene: TRBV29-1
d_gene: NA
j_gene: TRBJ1-2
CDR3aa: SVDGESRASYT

v_gene: TRBV29-1
d_gene: NA
j_gene: TRBJ1-2
CDR3aa: SVEVLNYGYT

v_gene: TRBV7-9
d_gene: NA
j_gene: TRBJ2-7
CDR3aa: ASSFGDYEQY

v_gene: TRBV28
d_gene: NA
j_gene: TRBJ2-5
CDR3aa: ASSFAVWETQY

v_gene: TRBV15
d_gene: NA
j_gene: TRBJ2-7
CDR3aa: ATSPINTIYEQY

v_gene: TRBV29-1
d_gene: NA
j_gene: TRBJ1-1
CDR3aa: SVEGGYDYSNTEAF

v_gene: TRBV2
d_gene: NA
j_gene: TRBJ1-2
CDR3aa: ASSGLVPGYT

v_gene: TRBV29-1
d_gene: TRBD1
j_gene: TRBJ1-5
CDR3aa: SVGGDREEQPQH

v_gene: TRBV4-1
d_gene: NA
j_gene: TRBJ2-7
CDR3aa: ASSQEQGLEQY

v_gene: TRBV5-4
d_gene: NA
j_gene: TRBJ2-7
CDR3aa: ASSLYAGSYEQY

v_gene: TRBV27
d_gene: NA
j_gene: TRBJ2-1
CDR3aa: ASSPQPGANEQF

v_gene: TRBV6-1
d_gene: NA
j_gene: TRBJ2-2
CDR3aa: ASSEVGGNTGELF

v_gene: TRBV27
d_gene: NA
j_gene: TRBJ1-5
CDR3aa: ASSNSGNQPQH

v_gene: TRBV7-9
d_gene: NA
j_gene: TRBJ2-1
CDR3aa: ASSRTVDNEQF

v_gene: TRBV27
d_gene: NA
j_gene: TRBJ2-3
CDR3aa: ASSDLTDTDTQY

v_gene: TRBV15
d_gene: NA
j_gene: TRBJ2-7
CDR3aa: ATSRDQDSYEQY

v_gene: TRBV28
d_gene: NA
j_gene: TRBJ2-7
CDR3aa: ASRDPGGPERNYEQY

v_gene: TRBV28
d_gene: TRBD1
j_gene: TRBJ2-5
CDR3aa: ASSSGTEETQY

v_gene: TRBV4-1
d_gene: TRBD2
j_gene: TRBJ2-7
CDR3aa: ASSLRLAGDYEQY

v_gene: TRBV29-1
d_gene: NA
j_gene: TRBJ1-3
CDR3aa: SATGTGNTIY

v_gene: TRBV7-8
d_gene: NA
j_gene: TRBJ2-7
CDR3aa: ASSLGRPGANEQY

v_gene: TRBV28
d_gene: NA
j_gene: TRBJ2-3
CDR3aa: ASSFTVFYTDTQY

v_gene: TRBV30
d_gene: NA
j_gene: TRBJ2-1
CDR3aa: AWSPTSSYNEQF

v_gene: TRBV4-3
d_gene: NA
j_gene: TRBJ2-7
CDR3aa: ASSSLREQY

v_gene: TRBV27
d_gene: TRBD2
j_gene: TRBJ2-3
CDR3aa: ASSPLTSGGVTDTQY

v_gene: TRBV11-2
d_gene: TRBD2
j_gene: TRBJ2-5
CDR3aa: ASSLGREEVTQY

v_gene: TRBV27
d_gene: NA
j_gene: TRBJ1-1
CDR3aa: ASSFGQTTEAF

v_gene: TRBV4-1
d_gene: NA
j_gene: TRBJ2-3
CDR3aa: ASSHRQADTQY

v_gene: TRBV27
d_gene: TRBD1
j_gene: TRBJ1-5
CDR3aa: ASRMGQGQGNQPQH

v_gene: TRBV27
d_gene: TRBD2
j_gene: TRBJ2-7
CDR3aa: ASSPGTSRHEQY

v_gene: TRBV2
d_gene: NA
j_gene: TRBJ2-7
CDR3aa: ASAGGLEQY

v_gene: TRBV7-2
d_gene: TRBD1
j_gene: TRBJ2-4
CDR3aa: ASSFGQGLAKNIQY

v_gene: TRBV12-5
d_gene: NA
j_gene: TRBJ2-7
CDR3aa: ASGLGPLAYEQY

v_gene: TRBV2
d_gene: NA
j_gene: TRBJ2-3
CDR3aa: ASRNTDTQY

v_gene: TRBV29-1
d_gene: TRBD1
j_gene: TRBJ2-1
CDR3aa: SVVSGTGSNEQF

v_gene: TRBV7-9
d_gene: TRBD1
j_gene: TRBJ2-1
CDR3aa: ASSFNDRGAVDEQF

v_gene: TRBV27
d_gene: NA
j_gene: TRBJ2-7
CDR3aa: ASSLAAGTYEQY

v_gene: TRBV7-9
d_gene: TRBD1
j_gene: TRBJ2-3
CDR3aa: ASSSRQGTDTQY

v_gene: TRBV29-1
d_gene: NA
j_gene: TRBJ2-7
CDR3aa: SVSVGEQY

v_gene: TRBV29-1
d_gene: TRBD2
j_gene: TRBJ2-4
CDR3aa: SVEDGRDAKNIQY

v_gene: TRBV13
d_gene: NA
j_gene: TRBJ2-7
CDR3aa: ASSPRGPSLYEQY

v_gene: TRBV28
d_gene: TRBD2
j_gene: TRBJ2-7
CDR3aa: ASSDRTSGIYEQY